This T cell receptor (beta chain) stems from a study of shared clonotypes between healthy human individuals. Running of the assay took place at deep level. Investigators spread the genomic DNA of each subset evenly over several immunoSEQ plates. The assay was immunoSEQ multiplex PCR, and TCRdb's table has in-frame clones only and misses some. The sample has 2 million to 2.5 million clones; under 95% are singletons. In regard to this clone: As yet, its antigen is unknown.

Study-level results: Although depth was large, rarefaction showed that sequencing of the sorted subsets was incomplete.

Naive CD8 cells lacked CD45RO, underwent positive selection for CCR7 and left out terminally differentiated effector memory CD45RA+ cells. This TCR was sampled from a man younger than 35 in good health. Some clones in this sample may be carry-over from other donors' samples. Specimen: naive CD8+ T cells from PBMCs.

In DNA form, the CDR3 reads TGTGCCAGCAGTCAAACCGACAGGAGCAATCAGCCCCAGCATTTT. This gives the protein CASSQTDRSNQPQHF. The chain carries TRBV6-1 and TRBJ1-5; possible D gene TRBD1, 6 bases. V was trimmed by 5 bases and J by 1 base, leaving 12 bases between them. This CDR3 region has 15 residues. The V gene's germline CDR1 is MNHNS and CDR2 SASEGT.